This paragraph reports one T cell receptor (beta chain). Antigen unknown. The sample comes from a study of CXCR3-negative and CXCR3-positive naive CD8 T cells. CDR1 and CDR2 from the germline V gene are MGHRA and YSYEKL. CDR3 length: 14 amino acids. General study findings and limits: Compared with CXCR3-negative naive cells, CXCR3-positive naive cells showed more hydrophobic TRB CDR3s.

TRB cDNA was prepared as libraries by UMI-labeled 5' RACE. From its re-call of the 5' RACE reads, TCRdb lists each CDR3 protein once, without DNA. The listing records 150,000 to 160,000 distinct CDR3 sequences. Sequencing was done on a sample of naive CXCR3+ CD8+ T cells from blood. This sample's subset: CD45RO-CCR7+CD27+CD95- naive CD8+ T cells expressing CXCR3 (TNR3+). The receptor was derived from a human donor in good health. Some clones in this sample may be carry-over from other donors' samples. The chain couples TRBV4-1 to TRBJ2-7. The CDR3 sequence: CASSQTTGPLEQYF.